The entry that follows covers one T cell receptor beta chain sequence. Its antigen is unknown. This CDR3 spans 12 amino acids. Germline CDR1 and CDR2: ENHRY and SYGVKD. V was cut by 10 bases and J by 1 base, with 8 bases left in between. This record comes from a study of cytomegalovirus exposure and HLA in healthy donors. PCR employed 60 Vbeta and 13 Jbeta primers. The repertoire was sequenced with immunoSEQ multiplex PCR; TCRdb's copy has only in-frame clones and lacks some. The sample has around 150,000 clones, roughly four fifths seen once; the top ten hold around a tenth. General study results and limits: Rates of TCR association differed by HLA locus in a later analysis, with DRB1 highest and HLA-C lowest. Association of 16,951 TCR beta sequences with HLA alleles was found at 0.05 false discovery rate in a later analysis. In an earlier analysis, in some 500 donors, most V segments appeared productive either ~87% or ~30% of the time. Many donors carried some public TCRs, although rarity characterized most TCR sequences.

Sequencing was done on a sample of PBMCs. This TCR was recovered from a man in his fifties in good health and CMV-seropositive. The rearrangement joins TRBV10-3 to TRBJ1-3; maybe TRBD1 (6 bases). The CDR3 DNA sequence: TGTGCCACCCAGGGGTCTGGAAACACCATATATTTT. Protein: CATQGSGNTIYF.